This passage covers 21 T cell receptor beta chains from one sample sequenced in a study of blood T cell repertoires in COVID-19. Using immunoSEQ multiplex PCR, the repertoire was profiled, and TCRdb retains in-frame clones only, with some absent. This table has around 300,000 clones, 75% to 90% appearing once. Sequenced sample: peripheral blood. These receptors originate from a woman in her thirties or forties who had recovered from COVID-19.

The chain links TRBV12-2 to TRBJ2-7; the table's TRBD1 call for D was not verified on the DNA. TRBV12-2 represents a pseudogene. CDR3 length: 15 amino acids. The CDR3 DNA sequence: TGTGCAAGTCGCCAACCGGGACAGGGAGCCCACGAGCAGTACTTC. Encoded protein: CASRQPGQGAHEQYF.

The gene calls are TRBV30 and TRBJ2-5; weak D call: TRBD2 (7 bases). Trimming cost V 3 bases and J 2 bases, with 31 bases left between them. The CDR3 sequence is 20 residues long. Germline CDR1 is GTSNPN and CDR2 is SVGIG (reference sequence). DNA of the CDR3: TGTGCCTGGAGCGGACCCCACAGCGGGACTTCCAAGGGGGGGCAAGAGACCCAGTACTTC. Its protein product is CAWSGPHSGTSKGGQETQYF.

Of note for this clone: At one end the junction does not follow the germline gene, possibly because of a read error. The CDR3 nucleotides read TGCGCCGCGTGGCGGGGTGGGAATCAGCCCCAGCATTTT. It encodes CAAWRGGNQPQHF. The rearrangement uses TRBV6-5 and TRBJ1-5; D ambiguous. The germline V gene has CDR1 MNHEY and CDR2 SVGAGI. The CDR3 runs to 13 residues.

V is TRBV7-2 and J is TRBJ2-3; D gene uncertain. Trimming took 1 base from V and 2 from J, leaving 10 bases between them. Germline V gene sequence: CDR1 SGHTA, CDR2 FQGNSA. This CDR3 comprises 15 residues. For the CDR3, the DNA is TGTGCCAGCAGCTTAGTGGCTGGCAACACAGATACGCAGTATTTT. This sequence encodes CASSLVAGNTDTQYF.

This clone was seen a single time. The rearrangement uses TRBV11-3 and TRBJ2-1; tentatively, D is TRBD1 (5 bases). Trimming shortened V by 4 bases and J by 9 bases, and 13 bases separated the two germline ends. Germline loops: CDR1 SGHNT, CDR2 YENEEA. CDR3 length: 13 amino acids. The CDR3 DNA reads TGTGCCAGCAGCTCCCGCTGGGGCGGTGAGCAGTTCTTC. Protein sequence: CASSSRWGGEQFF.

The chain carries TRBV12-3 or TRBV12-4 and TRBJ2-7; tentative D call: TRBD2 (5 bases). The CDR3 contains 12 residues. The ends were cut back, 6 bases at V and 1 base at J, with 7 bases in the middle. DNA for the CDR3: TGTGCCAGCAGCCGCGGGTCCTACGAGCAGTACTTC. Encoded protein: CASSRGSYEQYF.

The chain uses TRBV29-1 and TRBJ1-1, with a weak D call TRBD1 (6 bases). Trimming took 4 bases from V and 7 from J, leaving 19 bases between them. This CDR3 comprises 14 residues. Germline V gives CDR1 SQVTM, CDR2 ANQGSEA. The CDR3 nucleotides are TGCAGCGTTGCGACAGGATCCCGGTATAATGAAGCTTTCTTT. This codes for CSVATGSRYNEAFF.

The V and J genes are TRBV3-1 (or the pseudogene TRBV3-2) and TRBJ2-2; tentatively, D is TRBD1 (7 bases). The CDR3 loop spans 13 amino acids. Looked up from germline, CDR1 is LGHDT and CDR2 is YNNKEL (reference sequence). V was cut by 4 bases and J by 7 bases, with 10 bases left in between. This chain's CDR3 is CASSRQGGGELFF. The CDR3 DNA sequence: TGTGCCAGCAGCCGACAGGGAGGCGGGGAGCTGTTTTTT.

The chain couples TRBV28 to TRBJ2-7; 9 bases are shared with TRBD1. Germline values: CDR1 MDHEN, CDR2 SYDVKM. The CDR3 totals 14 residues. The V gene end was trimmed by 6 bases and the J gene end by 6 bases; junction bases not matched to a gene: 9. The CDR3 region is CASSETGGLSEQYF. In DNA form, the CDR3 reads TGTGCCAGCAGCGAGACAGGGGGGCTGTCCGAGCAGTACTTC.

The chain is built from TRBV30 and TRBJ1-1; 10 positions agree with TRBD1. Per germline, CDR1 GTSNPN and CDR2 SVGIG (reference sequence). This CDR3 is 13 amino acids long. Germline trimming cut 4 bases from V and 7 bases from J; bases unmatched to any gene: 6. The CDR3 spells CAWIRGQGLEAFF. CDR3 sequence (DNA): TGTGCCTGGATAAGGGGACAGGGGCTTGAAGCTTTCTTT.

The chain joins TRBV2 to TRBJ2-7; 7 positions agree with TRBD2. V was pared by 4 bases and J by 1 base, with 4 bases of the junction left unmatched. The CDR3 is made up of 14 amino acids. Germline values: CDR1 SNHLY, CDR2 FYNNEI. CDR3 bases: TGTGCCAGCAGTGGGTGGGAGGGGTCCTACGAGCAGTACTTC. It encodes CASSGWEGSYEQYF.

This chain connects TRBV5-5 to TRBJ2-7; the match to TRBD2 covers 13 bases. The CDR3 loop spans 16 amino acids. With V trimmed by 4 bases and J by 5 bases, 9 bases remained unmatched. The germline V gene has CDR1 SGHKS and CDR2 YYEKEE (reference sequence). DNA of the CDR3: TGTGCCAGCAGCCCGAGAGGAGGACTAGCGGGAGACGAGCAGTACTTC. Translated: CASSPRGGLAGDEQYF.

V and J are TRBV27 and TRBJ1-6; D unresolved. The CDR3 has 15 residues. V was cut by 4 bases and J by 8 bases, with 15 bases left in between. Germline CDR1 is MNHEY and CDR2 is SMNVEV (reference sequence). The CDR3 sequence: CASSSEGDPYSPLHF. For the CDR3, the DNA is TGTGCCAGCAGTTCGGAGGGTGACCCCTATTCACCCCTCCACTTT.

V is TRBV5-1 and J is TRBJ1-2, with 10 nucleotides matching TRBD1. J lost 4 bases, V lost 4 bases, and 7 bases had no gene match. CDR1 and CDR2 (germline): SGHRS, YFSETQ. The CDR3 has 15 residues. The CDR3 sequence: CASSLGTGETYGYTF. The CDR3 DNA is TGCGCCAGCAGCCTCGGGACAGGGGAGACCTATGGCTACACCTTC.

The CDR3 sequence is CASSQTGTGGSNQPQHF. The CDR3 nucleotides are TGTGCCAGTAGTCAAACCGGGACAGGGGGGAGCAATCAGCCCCAGCATTTT. J is TRBJ1-5 and V is TRBV19, with 11 positions matching TRBD1. CDR1 and CDR2 (germline): LNHDA, SQIVND (reference sequence). CDR3 size: 17 residues. The V segment lost 5 bases and the J segment 1 base; nucleotides outside the gene matches: 7.

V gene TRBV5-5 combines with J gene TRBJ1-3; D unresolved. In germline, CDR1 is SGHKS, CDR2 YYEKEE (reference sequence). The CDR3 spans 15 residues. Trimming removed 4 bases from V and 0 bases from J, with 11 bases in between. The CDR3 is CASSANRGSGNTIYF. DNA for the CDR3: TGTGCCAGCAGCGCAAACCGGGGCTCTGGAAACACCATATATTTT.

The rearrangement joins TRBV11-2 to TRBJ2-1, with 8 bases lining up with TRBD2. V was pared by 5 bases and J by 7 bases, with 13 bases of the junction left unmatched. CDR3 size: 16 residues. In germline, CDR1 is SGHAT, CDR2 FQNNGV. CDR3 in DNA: TGTGCCAGCAGCCCAACGACGGGAGGGTTGGATAATGAGCAGTTCTTC. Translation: CASSPTTGGLDNEQFF.

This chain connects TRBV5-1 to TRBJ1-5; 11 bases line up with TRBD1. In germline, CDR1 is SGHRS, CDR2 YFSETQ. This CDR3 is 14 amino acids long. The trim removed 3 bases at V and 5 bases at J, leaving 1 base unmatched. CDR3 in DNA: TGCGCCAGCAGCTGGACAGGGGGCGATCAGCCCCAGCATTTT. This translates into CASSWTGGDQPQHF.

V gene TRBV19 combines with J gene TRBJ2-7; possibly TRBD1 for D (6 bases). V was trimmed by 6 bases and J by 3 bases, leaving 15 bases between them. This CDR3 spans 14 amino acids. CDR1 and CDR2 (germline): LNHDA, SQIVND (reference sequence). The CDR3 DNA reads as TGTGCCAGTAGCCCTCAACAGGGTAGCTACGAGCAGTACTTC. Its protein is CASSPQQGSYEQYF.

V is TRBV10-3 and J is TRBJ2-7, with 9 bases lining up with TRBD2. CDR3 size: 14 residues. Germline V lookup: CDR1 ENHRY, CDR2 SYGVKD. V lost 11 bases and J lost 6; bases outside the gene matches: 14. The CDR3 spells CAVRLADPVGEQYF. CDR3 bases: TGTGCCGTCCGACTAGCGGACCCGGTGGGCGAGCAGTACTTC.

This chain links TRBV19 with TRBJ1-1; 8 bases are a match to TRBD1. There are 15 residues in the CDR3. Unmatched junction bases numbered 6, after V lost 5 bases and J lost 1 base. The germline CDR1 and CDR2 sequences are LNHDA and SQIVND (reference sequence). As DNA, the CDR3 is TGTGCCAGTAGTGCACAGACAGGGGCGAACACTGAAGCTTTCTTT. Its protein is CASSAQTGANTEAFF.